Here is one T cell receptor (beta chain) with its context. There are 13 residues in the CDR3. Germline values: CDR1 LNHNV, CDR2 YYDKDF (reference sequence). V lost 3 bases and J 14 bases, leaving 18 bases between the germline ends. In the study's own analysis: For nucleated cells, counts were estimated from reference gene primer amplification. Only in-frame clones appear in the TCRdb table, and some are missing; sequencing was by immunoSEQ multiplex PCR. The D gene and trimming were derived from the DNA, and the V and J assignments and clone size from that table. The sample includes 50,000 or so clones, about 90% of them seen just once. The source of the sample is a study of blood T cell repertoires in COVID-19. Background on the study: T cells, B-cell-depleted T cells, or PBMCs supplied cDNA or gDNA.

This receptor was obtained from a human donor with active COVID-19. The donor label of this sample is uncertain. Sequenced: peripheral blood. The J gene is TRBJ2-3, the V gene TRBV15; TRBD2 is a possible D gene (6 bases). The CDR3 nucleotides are TGTGCCACCAGCAGGACCGGGACTTGGAAGGCGTATTTT. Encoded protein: CATSRTGTWKAYF.